Below, 13 T cell receptor beta chains from the same sample are listed, as sequenced in a study of technical replicates of blood from four donors. Using immunoSEQ multiplex PCR, the repertoire was profiled, and TCRdb retains in-frame clones only, with some absent. This table holds tens of thousands of clones, 85% to 95% found once. The sequenced sample was T cells isolated from PBMCs. The receptor set was obtained from a human donor in good health.

The chain carries TRBV7-8 and TRBJ1-1; D gene uncertain. Germline V lookup: CDR1 SGHVS, CDR2 FQNEAQ. The CDR3 has 14 amino acids. The V gene lost 5 bases and the J gene lost 1 base, with 11 bases spanning the gap. The CDR3 is CASSPTRANTEAFF. CDR3 nucleotide sequence: TGTGCCAGCAGCCCTACCCGAGCGAACACTGAAGCTTTCTTT.

J is TRBJ1-3 and V is TRBV5-1; possible D gene TRBD1, 6 bases. The germline gives CDR1 SGHRS, CDR2 YFSETQ. The length of the CDR3 is 17 residues. V was clipped by 2 bases and J by 0 bases, with 15 bases between them. The chain's CDR3 is CASSLQGPPYSGNTIYF. The CDR3 DNA sequence: TGCGCCAGCAGCTTACAGGGTCCACCCTACTCTGGAAACACCATATATTTT.

The V gene is TRBV27, the J gene TRBJ1-1, with 7 bases matching TRBD1. The V segment lost 4 bases and the J segment 0 bases; nucleotides outside the gene matches: 2. The CDR3 loop spans 14 amino acids. Germline loops: CDR1 MNHEY, CDR2 SMNVEV (reference sequence). The CDR3 DNA follows: TGTGCCAGCAGTTGGGGACAGATGAACACTGAAGCTTTCTTT. Its protein product is CASSWGQMNTEAFF.

As DNA, the CDR3 is TGCGCCAGCAGCTTAGCGGGAGGGACCGGCGAGCAGTACTTC. Protein sequence: CASSLAGGTGEQYF. This chain links TRBV5-1 with TRBJ2-7; 10 bases match TRBD2. The junction had 5 bases not matched to a gene; V was cut back by 2 bases and J by 6 bases. CDR3 size: 14 residues. The germline gives CDR1 SGHRS, CDR2 YFSETQ.

The chain recombines TRBV27 with TRBJ2-7; a weak D match, TRBD1 (6 bases). From germline, CDR1 is MNHEY and CDR2 SMNVEV (reference sequence). The CDR3 totals 14 residues. Trimming took off 5 bases at V and 2 bases at J, with 13 bases between the two ends. In nucleotides, the CDR3 is TGTGCCAGCAGTCTAGGACAGACAACCTACGAGCAGTACTTC. Amino acids: CASSLGQTTYEQYF.

The rearrangement joins TRBV7-3 to TRBJ2-1; 8 positions agree with TRBD2. V was pared by 5 bases and J by 7 bases, with 10 bases of the junction left unmatched. CDR3 size: 15 residues. CDR1 and CDR2 from the germline V gene are SGHTA and FQGTGA. The CDR3 DNA reads as TGTGCCAGCAGCCCTTTAGCGGGGTCTGTTAATGAGCAGTTCTTC. Its translation: CASSPLAGSVNEQFF.

The CDR3 nucleotides are TGTGCCAGCAGCTTAGCCCTAGGGGGGGCAGACGAGCAGTACTTC. It encodes CASSLALGGADEQYF. The chain uses TRBV7-9 and TRBJ2-7; possibly TRBD2 for D (7 bases). V was pared by 0 bases and J by 5 bases, with 14 bases between. The CDR3 covers 15 residues. CDR1 is SEHNR and CDR2 is FQNEAQ in the germline V gene (reference sequence).

The genes are TRBV27 and TRBJ1-4; D remains ambiguous. The CDR3 extends over 15 amino acids. V dropped 5 bases and J dropped 5 bases, with 15 bases sitting between them. Germline-derived CDR1 and CDR2 are MNHEY and SMNVEV (reference sequence). The CDR3 loop is CASSTWRTGNEKLFF. For the CDR3, the DNA is TGTGCCAGCAGTACTTGGAGGACGGGGAATGAAAAACTGTTTTTT. Using reference TRBV27 and TRBJ1-4 for the parts outside the CDR3, the full variable domain is EAQVTQNPRYLITVTGKKLTVTCSQNMNHEYMSWYRQDPGLGLRQIYYSMNVEVTDKGDVPEGYKVSRKEKRNFPLILESPSPNQTSLYFCASSTWRTGNEKLFFGSGTQLSVL.

The V gene is TRBV9, the J gene TRBJ1-5, with 7 bases fitting TRBD1. Germline V gene sequence: CDR1 SGDLS, CDR2 YYNGEE. V gave up 0 bases and J gave up 4 bases; unmatched junction bases: 4. CDR3 size: 15 residues. This CDR3 reads CASSVDRDRNQPQHF. The CDR3 nucleotides read TGTGCCAGCAGCGTAGATCGGGACAGAAATCAGCCCCAGCATTTT. The variable domain in full, completed from reference TRBV9 and TRBJ1-5, reads DSGVTQTPKHLITATGQRVTLRCSPRSGDLSVYWYQQSLDQGLQFLIQYYNGEERAKGNILERFSAQQFPDLHSELNLSSLELGDSALYFCASSVDRDRNQPQHFGDGTRLSIL.

The V and J genes are TRBV5-4 and TRBJ1-2, with D uncertain. Germline V CDR1 and CDR2: SGHNT, YYREEE (reference sequence). This CDR3 has 11 residues. The V and J ends lost 4 bases and 5 bases respectively, with 6 bases between them. The CDR3: CASSAGYGYTF. In DNA form, the CDR3 reads TGTGCCAGCAGCGCGGGGTATGGCTACACCTTC.

This clone was observed a handful of times. The chain couples TRBV6-4 to TRBJ2-5; 12 bases align to TRBD2. CDR3 length: 15 amino acids. The junction had 5 bases not matched to a gene; V was cut back by 4 bases and J by 5 bases. Germline loops: CDR1 MRHNA, CDR2 SNTAGT. The CDR3: CASSGLAGGQETQYF. The CDR3 DNA is TGTGCCAGCAGTGGCCTAGCGGGGGGGCAGGAGACCCAGTACTTC.

The J gene is TRBJ2-7, the V gene TRBV27; weak D call: TRBD1 (5 bases). The CDR3 has 16 residues. Germline CDR1 MNHEY, CDR2 SMNVEV (reference sequence). V gave up 7 bases and J gave up 3 bases, with 22 bases separating them. CDR3 in DNA: TGTGCCAGCACCGCCAAGGGAAACAGGATGATCTACGAGCAGTACTTC. It encodes CASTAKGNRMIYEQYF.

The rearrangement joins TRBV5-1 to TRBJ2-7, with 9 bases aligning to TRBD1. The trim removed 7 bases at V and 7 bases at J, leaving 9 bases unmatched. The CDR3 runs 13 residues. From germline, CDR1 is SGHRS and CDR2 YFSETQ. For the CDR3, the DNA is TGCGCCAGCGGCACTACAGGGGGCGGAGAGCAGTACTTC. Amino acids: CASGTTGGGEQYF. The variable domain in full, with the rest retrieved from reference TRBV5-1 and TRBJ2-7, is KAGVTQTPRYLIKTRGQQVTLSCSPISGHRSVSWYQQTPGQGLQFLFEYFSETQRNKGNFPGRFSGRQFSNSRSEMNVSTLELGDSALYLCASGTTGGGEQYFGPGTRLTVT.